This T cell receptor beta chain was sequenced in a study of CD8 T cells in ankylosing spondylitis. Findings and caveats of the study: In ankylosing spondylitis blood, a motif of about eight highly homologous TCR beta variants appeared characteristic.

Libraries for TCR beta were made by quantitative 5'-RACE with molecular barcodes. In TCRdb, the 5' RACE reads were re-called with MiXCR into one record per CDR3 protein. The sample has 670,000 or so distinct CDR3 sequences; 15% to 20% are singletons. This clonotype was observed a handful of times. No antigen is known for it. The origin of this receptor is a male donor with ankylosing spondylitis. Input material: blood, either unsorted or a sorted T cell fraction (not recorded which).

The CDR3 region is CASSSGGGSSEQYF. For the CDR3, the DNA is TGTGCCAGCAGCTCGGGTGGCGGGAGTAGCGAGCAGTACTTC. The V gene is TRBV7-2, the J gene TRBJ2-7, with 7 bases fitting TRBD2. V dropped 4 bases and J dropped 6; count of bases not matched to a gene: 9. Germline CDR1 and CDR2: SGHTA and FQGNSA. The CDR3 length is 14 residues.